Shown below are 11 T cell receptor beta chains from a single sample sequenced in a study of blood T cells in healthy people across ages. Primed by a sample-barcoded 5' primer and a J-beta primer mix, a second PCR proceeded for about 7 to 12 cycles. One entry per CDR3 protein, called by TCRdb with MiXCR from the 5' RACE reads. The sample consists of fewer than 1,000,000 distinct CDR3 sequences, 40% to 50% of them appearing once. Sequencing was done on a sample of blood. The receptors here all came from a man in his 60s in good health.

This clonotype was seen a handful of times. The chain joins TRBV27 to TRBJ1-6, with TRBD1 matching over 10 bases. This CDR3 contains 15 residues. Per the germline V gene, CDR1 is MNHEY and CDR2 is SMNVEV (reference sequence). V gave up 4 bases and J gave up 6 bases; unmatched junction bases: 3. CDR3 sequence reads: CASSSGQGINSPLHF. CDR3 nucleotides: TGTGCCAGCAGTTCGGGACAGGGGATTAATTCACCCCTCCACTTT.

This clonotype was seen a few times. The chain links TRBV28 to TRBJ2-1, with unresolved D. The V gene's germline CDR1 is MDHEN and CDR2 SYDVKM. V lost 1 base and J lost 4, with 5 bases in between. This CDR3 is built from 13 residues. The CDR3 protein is CASSLSRYNEQFF. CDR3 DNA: TGTGCCAGCAGTTTATCACGGTACAATGAGCAGTTCTTC.

CDR3 sequence (DNA): TGTGCCAGCAGCGAGGGGGCAGGGTCCTACAATGAGCAGTTCTTC. Amino acid sequence: CASSEGAGSYNEQFF. V gene TRBV11-2 combines with J gene TRBJ2-1, with 7 bases that match TRBD1. Trimming at V came to 5 bases and at J to 1 base, leaving 5 bases not matched to a gene. The CDR3 runs 15 residues. Germline V lookup: CDR1 SGHAT, CDR2 FQNNGV.

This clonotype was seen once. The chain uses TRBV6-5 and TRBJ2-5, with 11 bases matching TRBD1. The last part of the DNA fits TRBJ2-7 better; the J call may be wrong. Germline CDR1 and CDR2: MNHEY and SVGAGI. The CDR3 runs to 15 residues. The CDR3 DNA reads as TGTGCCAGCAGTCCGCGGGGACAGGGGGTATACGAGCAGTACTTC. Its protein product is CASSPRGQGVYEQYF.

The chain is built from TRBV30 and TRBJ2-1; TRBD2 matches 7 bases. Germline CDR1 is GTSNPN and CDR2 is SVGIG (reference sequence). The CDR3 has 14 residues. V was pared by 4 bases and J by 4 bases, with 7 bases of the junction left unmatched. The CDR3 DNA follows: TGTGCCTGGAATCCTGGGGGGGGTTACAATGAGCAGTTCTTC. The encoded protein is CAWNPGGGYNEQFF.

This CDR3 reads CASSSDRTQAFF. Here the CDR3 DNA reads TGCGCCAGCAGCTCGGACAGAACCCAAGCTTTCTTT. This chain connects TRBV5-1 to TRBJ1-1, with D possibly being TRBD1 (6 bases). V lost 3 bases to trimming and J lost 9 bases, with 12 bases between them. The CDR3 is 12 residues long. Germline V lookup: CDR1 SGHRS, CDR2 YFSETQ.

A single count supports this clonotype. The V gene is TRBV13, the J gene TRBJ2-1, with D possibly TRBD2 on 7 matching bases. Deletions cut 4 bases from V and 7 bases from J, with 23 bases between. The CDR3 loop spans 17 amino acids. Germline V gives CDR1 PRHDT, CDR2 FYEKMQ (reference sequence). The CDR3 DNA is TGTGCCAGCAGCTCATTTACCTTGAGGGGGGGAGGGAATGAGCAGTTCTTC. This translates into CASSSFTLRGGGNEQFF. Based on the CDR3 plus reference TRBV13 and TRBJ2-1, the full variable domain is AAGVIQSPRHLIKEKRETATLKCYPIPRHDTVYWYQQGPGQDPQFLISFYEKMQSDKGSIPDRFSAQQFSDYHSELNMSSLELGDSALYFCASSSFTLRGGGNEQFFGPGTRLTVL.

CDR3 nucleotide sequence: TGCAGTGCTAGTGACGGGAAAGAGACCCAGTTCTTC. This codes for CSASDGKETQFF. The V call is TRBV20-1, the J call TRBJ2-5; weak D call: TRBD2 (5 bases). The DNA end is more similar to TRBJ2-1, so the J call may be wrong. The CDR3 contains 12 residues. The germline V gene encodes CDR1 DFQATT and CDR2 SNEGSKA (reference sequence).

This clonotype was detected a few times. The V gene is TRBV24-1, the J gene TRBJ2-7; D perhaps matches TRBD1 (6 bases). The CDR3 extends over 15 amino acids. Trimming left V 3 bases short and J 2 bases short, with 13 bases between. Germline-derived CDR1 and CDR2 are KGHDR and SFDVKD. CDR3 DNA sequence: TGTGCCACCAGTGATCGCAGGACAGCACCCTACGAGCAGTACTTC. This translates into CATSDRRTAPYEQYF.

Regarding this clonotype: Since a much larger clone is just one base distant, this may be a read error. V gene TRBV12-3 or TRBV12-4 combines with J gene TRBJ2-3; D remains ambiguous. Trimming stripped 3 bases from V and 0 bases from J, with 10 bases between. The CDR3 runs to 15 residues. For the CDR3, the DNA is TGTGCCAGCAGTTTGACTGAAGTTAGCACAGATACGCAGTATTTT. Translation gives CASSLTEVSTDTQYF.

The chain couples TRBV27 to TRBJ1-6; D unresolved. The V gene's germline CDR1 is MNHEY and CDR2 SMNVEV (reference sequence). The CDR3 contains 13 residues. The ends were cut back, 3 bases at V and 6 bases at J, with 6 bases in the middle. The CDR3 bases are TGTGCCAGCAGTTTTACTGCTAATTCACCCCTCCACTTT. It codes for CASSFTANSPLHF.